The clone carrying this T cell receptor beta chain was observed many times. Its antigen is undetermined. These data belong to a study of response to subunit inactivated influenza vaccine. With 3 bases removed from V and 11 bases from J, the gap between germline ends came to 8 bases. CDR1 is SGHTA, CDR2 FQGNSA, per germline. CDR3 length: 11 amino acids. MiXCR, applied by TCRdb to the RT-PCR reads, yields one record per CDR3 protein. The profile shows around 850,000 distinct CDR3 sequences, less than 20% of them singletons. Study-level findings and limits: Few new T cells, the authors suggested, are recruited by each seasonal influenza vaccination.

The source is a man over 45 who received an inactivated influenza vaccine. The rearrangement uses TRBV7-2 and TRBJ2-1, with unresolved D. The sample in question was PBMCs from blood, obtained roughly 5 days after vaccination. The CDR3 spells CASSFNSQQFF. DNA for the CDR3: TGTGCCAGCAGCTTTAACTCACAGCAGTTCTTC.